This TCR beta chain appears in the sequencing data of a study of OX40 agonist ivuxolimab in advanced cancers. Study-wide context: Patients were around 83% male with ages roughly 20 to 90, mean about 65.

Samples were taken at baseline and on day 1 of cycles 4 and 7. This clone was recorded once. Using immunoSEQ multiplex PCR, the repertoire was profiled, and TCRdb retains in-frame clones only, with some absent. This sample has about 100,000 clones; about 91% occur once, and the top ten carry approximately 0.16%. Per germline, CDR1 LNHDA and CDR2 SQIVND (reference sequence). Trimming pared 2 bases from V and 1 base from J, leaving 9 bases between. The length of the CDR3 is 15 residues. The sample in question was CD4+ or CD8+ T cells sorted from blood, obtained in a trial of the OX40 agonist ivuxolimab. The V and J genes are TRBV19 and TRBJ1-5; D remains ambiguous. The source of this sequence is an adult with an advanced solid tumor such as melanoma, head and neck, liver or kidney cancer. CDR3 nucleotide sequence: TGTGCCAGTAGTATAACCAGGCCCAGCAATCAGCCCCAGCATTTT. It yields the protein CASSITRPSNQPQHF.